This T cell receptor beta chain was sequenced during a study of cytomegalovirus exposure and HLA in healthy donors. The ends lost 4 bases at V and 7 bases at J; junction bases unmatched: 6. Germline CDR1 reads PRHDT; CDR2 reads FYEKMQ (reference sequence). This CDR3 is 15 amino acids long. Amplification used 60 Vbeta primers and 13 Jbeta primers. Using immunoSEQ multiplex PCR, the repertoire was profiled, and TCRdb retains in-frame clones only, with some absent. The sample table sets out some 130,000 clones. This clonotype originated in a man in his late teens or twenties in good health and CMV-seronegative. V gene TRBV13 combines with J gene TRBJ2-7, with 14 bases matching TRBD2. Sequenced: PBMCs. CDR3 bases: TGTGCCAGCAGCTCGGGACTAGCGGGAGCGAGTGAGCAGTACTTC. Translation: CASSSGLAGASEQYF.